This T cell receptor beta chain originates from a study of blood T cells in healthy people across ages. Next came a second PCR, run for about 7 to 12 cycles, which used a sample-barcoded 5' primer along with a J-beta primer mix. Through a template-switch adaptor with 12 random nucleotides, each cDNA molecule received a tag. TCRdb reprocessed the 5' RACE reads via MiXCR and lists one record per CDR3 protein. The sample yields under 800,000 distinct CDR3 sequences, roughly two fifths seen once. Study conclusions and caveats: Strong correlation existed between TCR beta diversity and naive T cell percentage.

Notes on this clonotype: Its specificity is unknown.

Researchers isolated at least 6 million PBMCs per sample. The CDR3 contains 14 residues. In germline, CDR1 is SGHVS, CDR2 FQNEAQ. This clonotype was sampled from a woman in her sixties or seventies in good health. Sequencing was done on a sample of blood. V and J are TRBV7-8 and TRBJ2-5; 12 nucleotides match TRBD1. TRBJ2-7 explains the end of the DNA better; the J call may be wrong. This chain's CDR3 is CASIPGTGGGEQYF. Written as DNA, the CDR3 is TGTGCCAGCATCCCCGGGACAGGGGGCGGCGAGCAGTACTTC.